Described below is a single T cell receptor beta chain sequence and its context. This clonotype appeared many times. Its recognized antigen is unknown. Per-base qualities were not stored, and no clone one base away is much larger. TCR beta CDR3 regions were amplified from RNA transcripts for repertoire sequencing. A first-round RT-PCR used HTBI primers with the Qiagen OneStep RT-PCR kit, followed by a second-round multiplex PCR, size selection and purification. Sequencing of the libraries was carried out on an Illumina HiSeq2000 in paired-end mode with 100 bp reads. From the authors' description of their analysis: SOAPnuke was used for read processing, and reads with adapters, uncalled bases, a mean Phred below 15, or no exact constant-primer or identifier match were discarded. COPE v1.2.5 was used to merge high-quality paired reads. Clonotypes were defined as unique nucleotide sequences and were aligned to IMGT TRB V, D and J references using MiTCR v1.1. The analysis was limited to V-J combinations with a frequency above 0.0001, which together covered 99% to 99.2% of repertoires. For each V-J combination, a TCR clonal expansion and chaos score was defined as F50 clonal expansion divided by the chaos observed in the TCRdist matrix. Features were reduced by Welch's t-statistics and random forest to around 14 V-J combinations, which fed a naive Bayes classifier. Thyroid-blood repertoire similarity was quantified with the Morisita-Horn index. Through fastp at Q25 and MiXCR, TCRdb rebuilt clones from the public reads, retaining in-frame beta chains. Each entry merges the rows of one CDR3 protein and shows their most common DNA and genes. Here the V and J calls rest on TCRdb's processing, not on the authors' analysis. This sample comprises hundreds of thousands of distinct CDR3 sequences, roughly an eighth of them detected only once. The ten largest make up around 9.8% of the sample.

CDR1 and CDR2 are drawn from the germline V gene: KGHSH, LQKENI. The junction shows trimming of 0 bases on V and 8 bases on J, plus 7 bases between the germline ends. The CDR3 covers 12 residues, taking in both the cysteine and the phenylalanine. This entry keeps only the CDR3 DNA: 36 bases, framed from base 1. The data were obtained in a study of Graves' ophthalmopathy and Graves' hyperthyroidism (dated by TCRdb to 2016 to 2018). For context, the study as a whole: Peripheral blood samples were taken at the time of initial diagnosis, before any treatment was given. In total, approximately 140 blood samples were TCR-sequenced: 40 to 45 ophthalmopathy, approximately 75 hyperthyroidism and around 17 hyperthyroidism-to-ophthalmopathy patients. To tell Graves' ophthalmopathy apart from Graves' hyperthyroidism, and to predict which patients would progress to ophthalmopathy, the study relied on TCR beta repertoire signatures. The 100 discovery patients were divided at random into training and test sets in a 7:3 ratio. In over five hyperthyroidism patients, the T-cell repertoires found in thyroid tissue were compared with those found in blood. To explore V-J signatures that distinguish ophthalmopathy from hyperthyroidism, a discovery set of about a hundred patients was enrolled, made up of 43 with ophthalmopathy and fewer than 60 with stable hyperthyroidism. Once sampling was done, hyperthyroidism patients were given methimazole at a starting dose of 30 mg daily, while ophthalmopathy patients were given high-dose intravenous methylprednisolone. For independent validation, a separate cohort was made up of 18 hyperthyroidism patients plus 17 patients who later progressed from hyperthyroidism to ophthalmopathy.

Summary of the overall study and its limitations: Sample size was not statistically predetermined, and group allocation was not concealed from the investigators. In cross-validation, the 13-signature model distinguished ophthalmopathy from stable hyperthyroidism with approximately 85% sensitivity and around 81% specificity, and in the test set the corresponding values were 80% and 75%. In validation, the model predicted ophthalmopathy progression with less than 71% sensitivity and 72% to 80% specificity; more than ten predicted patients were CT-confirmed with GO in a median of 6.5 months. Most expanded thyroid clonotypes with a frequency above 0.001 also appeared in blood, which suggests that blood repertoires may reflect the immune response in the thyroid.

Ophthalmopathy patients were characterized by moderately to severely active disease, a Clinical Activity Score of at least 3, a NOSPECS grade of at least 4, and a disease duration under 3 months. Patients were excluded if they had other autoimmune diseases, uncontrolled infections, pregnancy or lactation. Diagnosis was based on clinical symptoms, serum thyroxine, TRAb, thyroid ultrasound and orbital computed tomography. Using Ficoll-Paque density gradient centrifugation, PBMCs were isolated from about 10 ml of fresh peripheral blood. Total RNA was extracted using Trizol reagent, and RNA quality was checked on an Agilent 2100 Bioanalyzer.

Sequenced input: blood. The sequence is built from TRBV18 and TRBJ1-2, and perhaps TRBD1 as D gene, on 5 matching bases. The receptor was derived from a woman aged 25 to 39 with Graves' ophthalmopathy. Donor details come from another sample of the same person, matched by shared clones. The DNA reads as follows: TGTGCCAGCTCACCACCGGGGCTCGGCTACACCTTC. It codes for CASSPPGLGYTF.